These T cell receptor beta chains were read from a single sample in a study of identical twins' blood T cells. TCRdb used MiXCR to reprocess the 5' RACE reads, holding one entry per CDR3 protein. Here the sample spans 1,000 to 1,500 distinct CDR3 sequences, around 68% being singletons. The source material was PBMCs. These receptors all stem from a woman aged 18 to 50 in good health. Both conserved end residues are part of each CDR3. A D gene is named only where the DNA matches it firmly. Some rows mark clone size as missing; the rest say once, few, many or name a class of expanded clone.

CDR3 | DNA | V | length | J | D | size
CASSSTGTAEEQYF | TGTGCCAGCAGTTCCACCGGGACAGCGGAGGAGCAGTACTTC | TRBV6-2/TRBV6-3 | 14 | TRBJ2-7 | TRBD1 | -
CASSDTGGSYNEQFF | TGTGCCAGCAGTGACACAGGGGGCTCCTACAATGAGCAGTTCTTC | TRBV6-4 | 15 | TRBJ2-1 | TRBD1 | -
CAWSLQGNTEAFF | TGTGCCTGGAGCTTACAGGGTAACACTGAAGCTTTCTTT | TRBV30 | 13 | TRBJ1-1 | - | -
CASSLARDRNGYTF | TGTGCCAGCAGCTTAGCCCGGGACAGGAATGGCTACACCTTC | TRBV7-2 | 14 | TRBJ1-2 | TRBD1 | -
CASTHSDNLNSPLHF | TGTGCCAGCACCCACTCAGACAATCTTAATTCACCCCTCCACTTT | TRBV5-6 | 15 | TRBJ1-6 | - | few
CASSYSSGQGVGNTIYF | TGTGCCAGCAGTTACTCTTCGGGACAGGGGGTCGGAAACACCATATATTTT | TRBV6-5 | 17 | TRBJ1-3 | TRBD1 | few
CASSYSRGVSTNEKLFF | TGCGCCAGCAGTTACAGCAGGGGAGTTAGCACTAATGAAAAACTGTTTTTT | TRBV10-1 | 17 | TRBJ1-4 | - | -
CSVVITNQPQHF | TGCAGCGTTGTCATCACAAATCAGCCCCAGCATTTT | TRBV29-1 | 12 | TRBJ1-5 | - | -
CASSTQGGTEAFF | TGTGCCAGCAGTACACAGGGAGGCACTGAAGCTTTCTTT | TRBV6-2/TRBV6-3 | 13 | TRBJ1-1 | - | few
CASSPRAQANTEAFF | TGTGCCAGTAGCCCTCGTGCACAGGCGAACACTGAAGCTTTCTTT | TRBV19 | 15 | TRBJ1-1 | - | -
CASSLRTWDAAYNEQFF | TGTGCCAGCAGCTTGAGGACGTGGGATGCGGCCTACAATGAGCAGTTCTTC | TRBV7-7 | 17 | TRBJ2-1 | - | -
CASSLGLAGGPSSYNEQFF | TGTGCCAGCAGCCTGGGACTAGCGGGGGGGCCTAGCTCCTACAATGAGCAGTTCTTC | TRBV5-4 | 19 | TRBJ2-1 | TRBD2 | -
CASSQGTDPNTGELFF | TGCGCCAGCAGCCAAGGTACGGATCCGAACACCGGGGAGCTGTTTTTT | TRBV4-3 | 16 | TRBJ2-2 | - | -
CASSLLGNTEAFF | TGTGCCAGCAGTCTCCTGGGGAACACTGAAGCTTTCTTT | TRBV6-2/TRBV6-3 | 13 | TRBJ1-1 | - | -
CASRAEQGSPLHF | TGTGCCAGCAGAGCCGAGCAAGGTTCACCCCTCCACTTT | TRBV13 | 13 | TRBJ1-6 | - | -
CASSYKPGTGVGSGELFF | TGTGCCAGCAGTTACAAACCCGGGACAGGTGTTGGGTCCGGGGAGCTGTTTTTT | TRBV6-2/TRBV6-3 | 18 | TRBJ2-2 | TRBD1 | few
CASSEAGAQGTAFF | TGTGCCAGCAGTGAGGCAGGGGCCCAAGGTACGGCTTTCTTT | TRBV2 | 14 | TRBJ1-1 | - | -
CASSEGQGWTEAFF | TGCGCCAGCAGCGAAGGACAGGGATGGACTGAAGCTTTCTTT | TRBV5-1 | 14 | TRBJ1-1 | TRBD1 | once
CASRFLNTGELFF | TGTGCCAGCAGATTCTTGAACACCGGGGAGCTGTTTTTT | TRBV7-3 | 13 | TRBJ2-2 | - | -
CAISGLGSRARDTEAFF | TGTGCCATCAGCGGCCTTGGTAGCAGGGCGCGGGACACTGAAGCTTTCTTT | TRBV10-3 | 17 | TRBJ1-1 | - | -
CASSMGRGYTF | TGTGCCAGCAGTATGGGGCGCGGCTACACCTTC | TRBV28 | 11 | TRBJ1-2 | - | -
CSVHTPASGLSTDTQYF | TGCAGCGTTCATACCCCTGCCTCGGGCCTTAGCACAGATACGCAGTATTTT | TRBV29-1 | 17 | TRBJ2-3 | - | -
CASSELEAGNEPQHF | TGTGCCAGCAGTGAGTTAGAGGCAGGGAATGAGCCCCAGCATTTT | TRBV2 | 15 | TRBJ1-5 | - | few
CASRPTGGGYTF | TGTGCCAGCAGACCGACAGGAGGGGGCTACACCTTC | TRBV28 | 12 | TRBJ1-2 | - | -
CASSSTGTGYQPQHF | TGTGCCAGCAGTTCGACCGGGACAGGGTATCAGCCCCAGCATTTT | TRBV28 | 15 | TRBJ1-5 | TRBD1 | -
CASSLAFTEAFF | TGTGCCAGCAGCTTAGCCTTCACTGAAGCTTTCTTT | TRBV7-9 | 12 | TRBJ1-1 | - | -
CASSQVSGTGGNEQYF | TGCGCCAGCAGCCAAGTTTCCGGGACAGGGGGCAACGAGCAGTACTTC | TRBV4-3 | 16 | TRBJ2-7 | TRBD1 | -
CASSPIMSGGAYEQYF | TGTGCCAGCAGCCCTATTATGAGCGGGGGGGCCTACGAGCAGTACTTC | TRBV7-6 | 16 | TRBJ2-7 | TRBD2 | -
CASWGTGATYGYTF | TGTGCCAGCTGGGGGACGGGGGCGACCTATGGCTACACCTTC | TRBV5-6 | 14 | TRBJ1-2 | - | few
CASSYGVDMNTEAFF | TGTGCCAGCAGTTACGGGGTGGACATGAACACTGAAGCTTTCTTT | TRBV6-2/TRBV6-3 | 15 | TRBJ1-1 | - | -
CASSELLGQGYQPQHF | TGCGCCAGCAGTGAGTTATTGGGACAGGGCTATCAGCCCCAGCATTTT | TRBV10-1 | 16 | TRBJ1-5 | TRBD1 | few
CASSLPGQPLFF | TGTGCCAGCAGTCTTCCAGGACAGCCGCTGTTTTTT | TRBV12-3/TRBV12-4 | 12 | TRBJ2-2 | - | -
CASSPKTRLNNEQFF | TGTGCCAGCAGCCCAAAGACTAGATTAAACAATGAGCAGTTCTTC | TRBV11-1 | 15 | TRBJ2-1 | - | -
CASSDVGGVSYEQYF | TGCGCCAGCAGCGACGTTGGCGGGGTCTCCTACGAGCAGTACTTC | TRBV5-1 | 15 | TRBJ2-7 | - | -
CASSPRTGADGYTF | TGTGCCAGCAGTCCTAGGACAGGGGCAGATGGCTACACCTTC | TRBV6-5 | 14 | TRBJ1-2 | TRBD1 | few
CASSYWGPENIQYF | TGTGCCAGCAGTTATTGGGGACCGGAAAACATTCAGTACTTC | TRBV6-2/TRBV6-3 | 14 | TRBJ2-4 | - | once
CASSDRQVNEAFF | TGTGCCAGCAGTGACCGACAGGTCAATGAAGCTTTCTTT | TRBV2 | 13 | TRBJ1-1 | - | -
CASSRTKGGTSSYEQYF | TGTGCCAGCAGTCGAACCAAAGGTGGGACGTCCTCCTACGAGCAGTACTTC | TRBV28 | 17 | TRBJ2-7 | - | -
CASSDSSLIDTQYF | TGTGCCAGCAGTGACTCGTCCCTAATTGATACGCAGTATTTT | TRBV6-4 | 14 | TRBJ2-3 | - | -
CASSFDRRYEQYF | TGTGCCAGCAGCTTTGACAGGAGATACGAGCAGTACTTC | TRBV7-9 | 13 | TRBJ2-7 | - | -
CASSYEGGHSTGYTF | TGTGCCAGCAGTTACGAGGGAGGGCATTCTACTGGCTACACCTTC | TRBV6-5 | 15 | TRBJ1-2 | - | few
CASSFGGLHTQYF | TGTGCCAGCAGCTTTGGAGGGCTACATACGCAGTATTTT | TRBV7-6 | 13 | TRBJ2-3 | - | -
CASSFRPGQGHEQYF | TGTGCCAGCAGCTTTCGTCCGGGACAGGGCCACGAGCAGTACTTC | TRBV7-3 | 15 | TRBJ2-7 | TRBD1 | -
CAISGPTVSGNTIYF | TGTGCCATCAGTGGGCCGACGGTCTCTGGAAACACCATATATTTT | TRBV10-3 | 15 | TRBJ1-3 | - | -
CAISVPDSTGELFF | TGTGCCATCAGTGTCCCGGACAGCACCGGGGAGCTGTTTTTT | TRBV10-3 | 14 | TRBJ2-2 | - | -
CASSVSTGEAGELFF | TGTGCCAGCAGTGTTTCTACGGGGGAAGCCGGGGAGCTGTTTTTT | TRBV25-1 | 15 | TRBJ2-2 | - | -
CAIAVNTEAFF | TGTGCCATTGCGGTGAACACTGAAGCTTTCTTT | TRBV10-3 | 11 | TRBJ1-1 | - | -
CASTWEQNIQYF | TGTGCCAGCACTTGGGAACAAAACATTCAGTACTTC | TRBV28 | 12 | TRBJ2-4 | - | -
CSAAGQNNQPQHF | TGCAGTGCCGCGGGACAGAACAATCAGCCCCAGCATTTT | TRBV20-1 | 13 | TRBJ1-5 | TRBD1 | -
CSARRDLRSSYNSPLHF | TGCAGTGCTAGGCGGGACTTAAGGAGCTCCTATAATTCACCCCTCCACTTT | TRBV20-1 | 17 | TRBJ1-6 | - | -
CASSYQGAGVANEKLFF | TGTGCCAGCAGTTACCAGGGGGCTGGGGTGGCTAATGAAAAACTGTTTTTT | TRBV6-2/TRBV6-3 | 17 | TRBJ1-4 | TRBD1 | -
CASGDKSPDRGYTF | TGTGCCAGCGGGGATAAGTCACCGGATAGGGGCTACACCTTC | TRBV6-1 | 14 | TRBJ1-2 | - | -
CASSRGTGGDSPLHF | TGTGCCAGCTCACGAGGGACAGGGGGAGATTCACCCCTCCACTTT | TRBV18 | 15 | TRBJ1-6 | TRBD1 | -
CATSSTVGGENTEAFF | TGTGCCACCAGTTCTACGGTGGGGGGGGAGAACACTGAAGCTTTCTTT | TRBV15 | 16 | TRBJ1-1 | - | -
CSVAGTGAIPSGNTIYF | TGCAGCGTTGCGGGGACGGGAGCTATACCCTCTGGAAACACCATATATTTT | TRBV29-1 | 17 | TRBJ1-3 | - | -